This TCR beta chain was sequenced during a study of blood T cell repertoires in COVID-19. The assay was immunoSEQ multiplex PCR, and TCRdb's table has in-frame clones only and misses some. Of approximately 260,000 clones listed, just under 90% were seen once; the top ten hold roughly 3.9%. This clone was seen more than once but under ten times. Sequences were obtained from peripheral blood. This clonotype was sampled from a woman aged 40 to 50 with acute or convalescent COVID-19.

CDR3 sequence: CASSTPRDSFEDETQYF. The CDR3 nucleotides read TGCGCCAGCAGCACCCCCCGGGACTCATTCGAAGACGAGACCCAGTACTTC. The rearrangement links TRBV4-1 to TRBJ2-5; D might be TRBD2 (6 bases). V lost 5 bases to trimming and J lost 5 bases, with 24 bases between them. CDR3 size: 17 residues. Germline V gene lookup returns CDR1 MGHRA and CDR2 YSYEKL.